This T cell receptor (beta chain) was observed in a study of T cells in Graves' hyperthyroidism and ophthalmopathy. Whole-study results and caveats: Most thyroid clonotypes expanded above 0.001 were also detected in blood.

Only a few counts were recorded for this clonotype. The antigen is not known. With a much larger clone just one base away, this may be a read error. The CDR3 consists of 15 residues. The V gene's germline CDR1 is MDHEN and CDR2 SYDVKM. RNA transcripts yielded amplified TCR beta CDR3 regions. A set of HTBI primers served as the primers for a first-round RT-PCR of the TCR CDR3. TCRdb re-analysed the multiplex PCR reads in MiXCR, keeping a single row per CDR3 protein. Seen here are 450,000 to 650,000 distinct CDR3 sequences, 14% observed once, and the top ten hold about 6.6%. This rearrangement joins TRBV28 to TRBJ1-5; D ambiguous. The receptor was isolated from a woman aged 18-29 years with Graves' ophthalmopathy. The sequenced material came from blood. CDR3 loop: CAGSYKDRLYQPQHF. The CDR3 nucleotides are TGTGCCGGCAGTTACAAGGACCGATTATATCAGCCCCAGCATTTT.